This T cell receptor (beta chain) came from a study of Ad26.COV2.S vaccination and SARS-CoV-2 variants. About the research overall: Ad26.COV2.S shots went into the muscle once or twice, 56 days apart. Study observations and caveats: Assessments of TCR breadth and depth may have underestimated the total T cell responses. Placebo recipients had lower spike-specific TCR breadth than vaccine recipients.

The repertoire was sequenced with immunoSEQ multiplex PCR; TCRdb's copy has only in-frame clones and lacks some. The sample consists of about 350,000 clones, approximately 86% of them appearing once. Trimming shortened V by 5 bases and J by 8 bases, and 12 bases separated the two germline ends. The CDR3 is 12 residues long. With respect to this clone: Antigen: not known.

Noted treatment: 19 received Ad26.COV2.S at low or high dose, single or two shots; 5 received placebo; per-sample allocation not given. The study sampled participants on day 63 after the first vaccine or placebo injection. The sequencing used peripheral blood, collected in a trial of Ad26.COV2.S vaccine versus placebo. The V gene is TRBV12-3 or TRBV12-4, the J gene TRBJ1-2; D unresolved. The sequence was obtained from a person between 18 and 65 years old who received the Ad26.COV2.S COVID-19 vaccine or a placebo. This CDR3 is CASSPGRHGYTF. CDR3 in DNA: TGTGCCAGCAGTCCCGGCAGGCACGGCTACACCTTC.